This passage covers 5 T cell receptor beta chains from one sample sequenced in a study of shared clonotypes between healthy human individuals. Libraries were prepared by immunoSEQ multiplex PCR; TCRdb keeps only in-frame clonotypes and omits some of them. The sample has about 650,000 clones, around 95% seen once; the top ten hold 0.085% to 0.11%. Naive-designated CD8 cells lacked CD45RO, were positively enriched for CCR7, and omitted terminally differentiated effector memory CD45RA+ cells. The specimen was naive CD8+ T cells sorted from blood. These receptors were obtained from a young woman in good health.

The rearrangement links TRBV7-2 to TRBJ2-5, with D maybe TRBD2 (6 bases). V was shortened by 5 bases and J by 4 bases, with 11 bases between the two germline ends. The CDR3 consists of 13 residues. The germline V gene has CDR1 SGHTA and CDR2 FQGNSA. CDR3 nucleotides: TGTGCCAGCAGCCCAGGGACTCGAGAGACCCAGTACTTC. Translation gives CASSPGTRETQYF.

The V call is TRBV6-6, the J call TRBJ2-7; D gene unclear. The CDR3 runs to 15 residues. Trimming took off 2 bases at V and 2 bases at J, with 13 bases between the two ends. CDR1 and CDR2 from the germline V gene are MNHNY and SVGAGI (reference sequence). CDR3 in DNA: TGTGCCAGCAGTTACGACGGAGATCTTACCTACGAGCAGTACTTC. Encoded protein: CASSYDGDLTYEQYF.

The chain employs TRBV27 and TRBJ1-6; D is undetermined. Germline assignment: CDR1 MNHEY and CDR2 SMNVEV (reference sequence). Trimming removed 0 bases from V and 6 bases from J, with 9 bases in between. The CDR3 has 15 amino acids. The chain's CDR3 is CASSLSAGRNSPLHF. CDR3 nucleotide sequence: TGTGCCAGCAGTTTATCCGCAGGTCGTAATTCACCCCTCCACTTT.

This clone was recorded a few times. This sequence joins TRBV2 and TRBJ1-1, with TRBD1 as a possible D gene (5 bases). CDR3 length: 12 amino acids. The V gene lost 6 bases and the J gene lost 1 base, with 6 bases spanning the gap. Germline V gene sequence: CDR1 SNHLY, CDR2 FYNNEI. The CDR3 is CASSTGNTEAFF. The CDR3, as DNA: TGTGCCAGCAGCACAGGGAACACTGAAGCTTTCTTT.

This chain connects TRBV2 to TRBJ2-3; 7 bases map to TRBD2. Germline-derived CDR1 and CDR2 are SNHLY and FYNNEI. The ends lost 6 bases at V and 4 bases at J; junction bases unmatched: 7. The CDR3 consists of 14 residues. CDR3 region: CASRNRTRADTQYF. For the CDR3, the DNA is TGTGCCAGCAGGAATCGGACTAGGGCAGATACGCAGTATTTT.